Listed here is a single T cell receptor beta chain. The antigen remains undetermined. This sample is part of a study of cytomegalovirus exposure and HLA in healthy donors. With 3 bases clipped from V and 7 bases from J, the junction kept 5 bases outside the gene matches. This CDR3 spans 14 amino acids. Germline V gene sequence: CDR1 SGHRS, CDR2 YFSETQ. PCR employed 60 Vbeta and 13 Jbeta primers. The protocol was immunoSEQ multiplex PCR, while the TCRdb copy is restricted to in-frame clones and leaves out a portion. The sample shows over 150,000 clones, about 80% of them seen only once. General study results and limits: Among CMV-associated TCR beta chains, most appeared HLA-restricted in a later analysis. Researchers catalogued approximately 160 TCR beta chains as cytomegalovirus-associated. Many donors shared some public TCRs, even though most TCR sequences were rare.

V and J are TRBV5-1 and TRBJ2-7; TRBD2 aligns across 12 bases. Source material: PBMCs. The clonotype comes from a man aged 25 to 40 in good health and CMV-seronegative. The CDR3 sequence is CASSSPGTSGEQYF. CDR3 DNA sequence: TGCGCCAGCAGCTCCCCAGGGACTAGCGGGGAGCAGTACTTC.